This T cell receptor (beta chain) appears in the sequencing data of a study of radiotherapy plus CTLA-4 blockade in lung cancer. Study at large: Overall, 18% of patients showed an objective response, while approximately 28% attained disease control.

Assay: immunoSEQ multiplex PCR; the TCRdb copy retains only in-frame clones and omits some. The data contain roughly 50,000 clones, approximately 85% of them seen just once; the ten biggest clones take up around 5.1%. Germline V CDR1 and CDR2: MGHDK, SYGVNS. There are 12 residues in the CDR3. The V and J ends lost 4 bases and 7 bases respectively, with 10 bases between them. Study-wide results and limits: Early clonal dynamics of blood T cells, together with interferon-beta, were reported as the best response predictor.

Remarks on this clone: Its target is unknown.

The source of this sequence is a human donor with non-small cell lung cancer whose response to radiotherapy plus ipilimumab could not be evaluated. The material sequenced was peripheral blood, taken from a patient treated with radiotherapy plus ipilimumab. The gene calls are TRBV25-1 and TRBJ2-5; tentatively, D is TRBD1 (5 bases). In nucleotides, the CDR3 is TGTGCCAGCAGTGGTCAGGGATTGACCCAGTACTTC. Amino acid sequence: CASSGQGLTQYF.